The TCR beta chain under discussion was sequenced for a study of cytomegalovirus exposure and HLA in healthy donors. PCR involved 60 Vbeta and 13 Jbeta primers. Measured with immunoSEQ multiplex PCR; TCRdb has only the in-frame clones, and not every one. The sample consists of 140,000 to 150,000 clones, about 73% of them appearing once. Study results and limitations: One variant, a missense change in DCLRE1C, was linked in a later analysis to TCR beta V- and J-gene trimming.

On this clone: The antigen is undetermined.

The CDR3 contains 20 residues. V gave up 1 base and J gave up 0 bases; unmatched junction bases: 14. Germline lookup yields CDR1 SGHTA and CDR2 FQGTGA. V is TRBV7-3 and J is TRBJ1-5; 8 bases agree with TRBD1. Input material: PBMCs. The sequence was obtained from a man aged 40-50 years in good health and CMV-seropositive. Written as DNA, the CDR3 is TGTGCCAGCAGCTTAAGTGGGGGGAGCCAGGGGGCGAGTAGCAATCAGCCCCAGCATTTT. Translating gives CASSLSGGSQGASSNQPQHF.